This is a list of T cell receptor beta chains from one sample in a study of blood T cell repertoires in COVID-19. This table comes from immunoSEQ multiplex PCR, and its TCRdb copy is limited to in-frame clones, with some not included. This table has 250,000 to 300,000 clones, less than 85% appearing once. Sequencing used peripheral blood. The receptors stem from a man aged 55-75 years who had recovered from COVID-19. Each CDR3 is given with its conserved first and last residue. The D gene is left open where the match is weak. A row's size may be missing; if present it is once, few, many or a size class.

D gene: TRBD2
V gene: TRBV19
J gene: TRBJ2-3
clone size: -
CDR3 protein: CASRGLAGEVTDTQYF
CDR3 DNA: TGTGCCAGTAGGGGACTAGCGGGAGAAGTAACAGATACGCAGTATTTT

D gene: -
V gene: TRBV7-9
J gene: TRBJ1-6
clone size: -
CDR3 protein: CASSHEWTSGDSPLHF
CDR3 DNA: TGTGCCAGCAGCCACGAATGGACATCAGGGGATTCACCCCTCCACTTT

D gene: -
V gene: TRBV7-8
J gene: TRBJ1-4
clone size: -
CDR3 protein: CASSFAYSYATNEKLFF
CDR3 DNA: TGTGCCAGCAGCTTTGCGTACAGTTATGCAACTAATGAAAAACTGTTTTTT

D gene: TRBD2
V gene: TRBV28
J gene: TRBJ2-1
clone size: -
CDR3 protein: CASTPGGTSGNNEQFF
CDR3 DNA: TGTGCCAGCACTCCCGGGGGGACTAGCGGCAACAATGAGCAGTTCTTC

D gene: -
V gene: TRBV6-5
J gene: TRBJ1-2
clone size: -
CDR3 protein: CASSYRTDYGYTF
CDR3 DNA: TGTGCCAGCAGTTACAGGACAGACTATGGCTACACCTTC

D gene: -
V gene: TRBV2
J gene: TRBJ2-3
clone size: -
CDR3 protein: CASSETASGTDTQYF
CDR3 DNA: TGTGCCAGCAGTGAAACGGCTAGCGGCACAGATACGCAGTATTTT

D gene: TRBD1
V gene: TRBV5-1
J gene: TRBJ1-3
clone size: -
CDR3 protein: CASSPRDRGFTGNTIYF
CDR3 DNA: TGCGCCAGCAGCCCCCGGGACAGGGGTTTTACTGGAAACACCATATATTTT

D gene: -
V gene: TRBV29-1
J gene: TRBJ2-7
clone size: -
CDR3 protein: CSVSSGGGGKQYF
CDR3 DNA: TGCAGCGTTTCTTCAGGGGGAGGTGGTAAGCAGTACTTC

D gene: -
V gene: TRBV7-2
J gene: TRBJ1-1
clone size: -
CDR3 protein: CASSLFAEGMNTEAFF
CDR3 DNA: TGTGCCAGCAGCTTATTCGCCGAGGGAATGAACACTGAAGCTTTCTTT

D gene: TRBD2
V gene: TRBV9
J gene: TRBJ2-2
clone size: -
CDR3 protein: CASSARTSNTGELFF
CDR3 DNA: TGTGCCAGCAGCGCCCGGACTAGTAACACCGGGGAGCTGTTTTTT

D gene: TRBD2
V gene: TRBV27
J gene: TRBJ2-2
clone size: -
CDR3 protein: CASSWSSGGAWAGELFF
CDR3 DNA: TGTGCCAGCAGTTGGTCTAGCGGGGGGGCCTGGGCCGGGGAGCTGTTTTTT

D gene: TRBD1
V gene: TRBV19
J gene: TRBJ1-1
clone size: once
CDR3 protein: CASSAVTGVTEAFF
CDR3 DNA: TGTGCCAGTAGTGCCGTCACAGGGGTGACTGAAGCTTTCTTT

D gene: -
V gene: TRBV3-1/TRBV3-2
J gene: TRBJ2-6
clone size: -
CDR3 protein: CASSQDLAARLTF
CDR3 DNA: TGTGCCAGCAGCCAAGATCTCGCGGCCCGCTTGACTTTC

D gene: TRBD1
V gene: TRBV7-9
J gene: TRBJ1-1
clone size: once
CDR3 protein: CASSLGTGINTEAFF
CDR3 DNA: TGTGCCAGCAGCTTAGGGACAGGGATTAACACTGAAGCTTTCTTT

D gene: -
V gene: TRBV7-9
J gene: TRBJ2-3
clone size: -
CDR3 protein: CASSPLDTQYF
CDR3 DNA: TGTGCCAGCAGCCCCCTTGATACGCAGTATTTT

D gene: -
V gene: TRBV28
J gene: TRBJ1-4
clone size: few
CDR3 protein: CASSEPNRATNEKLFF
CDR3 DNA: TGTGCCAGCAGTGAACCAAACAGGGCAACTAATGAAAAACTGTTTTTT

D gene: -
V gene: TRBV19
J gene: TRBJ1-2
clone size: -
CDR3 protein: CASSQLWGYTF
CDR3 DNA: TGTGCCAGTAGTCAACTTTGGGGCTACACCTTC

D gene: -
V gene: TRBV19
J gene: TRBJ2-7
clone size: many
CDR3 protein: CASSIIGGQNYEQYF
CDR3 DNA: TGTGCCAGTAGTATTATAGGAGGCCAAAACTACGAGCAGTACTTC

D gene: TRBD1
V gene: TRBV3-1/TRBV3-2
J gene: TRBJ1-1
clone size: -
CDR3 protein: CASSQQTGGGSTEAFF
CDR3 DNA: TGTGCCAGCAGCCAACAGACAGGGGGCGGGAGCACTGAAGCTTTCTTT

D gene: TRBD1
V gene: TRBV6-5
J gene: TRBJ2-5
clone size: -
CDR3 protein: CASRTGTGGGETQYF
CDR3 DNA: TGTGCCAGCAGGACCGGGACAGGGGGCGGGGAGACCCAGTACTTC

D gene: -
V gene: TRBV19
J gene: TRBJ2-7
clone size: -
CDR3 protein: CASSIIPGTGGYEQYF
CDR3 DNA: TGTGCCAGTAGTATAATCCCCGGGACTGGCGGGTACGAGCAGTACTTC

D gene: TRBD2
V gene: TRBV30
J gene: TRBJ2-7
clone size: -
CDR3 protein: CASKPLESFRGGYEQYF
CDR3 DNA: TGTGCCTCAAAACCTCTAGAGTCCTTCCGGGGGGGCTACGAGCAGTACTTC

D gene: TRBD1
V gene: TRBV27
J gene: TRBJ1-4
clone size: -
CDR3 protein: CASRSTGVGNEKLFF
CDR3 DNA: TGTGCCAGCAGAAGCACAGGGGTCGGGAATGAAAAACTGTTTTTT